One sample yielded the 31 T cell receptor beta chains listed below, sequenced in a study of regulatory T cells in long-lasting Graves disease. Assembly of TCR beta libraries relied on iRepertoire HTBI primers together with Arm-PCR of CDR3 regions. TCRdb re-called the multiplex PCR reads with MiXCR, one entry per CDR3 protein. The data hold approximately 400,000 distinct CDR3 sequences, with 12% observed a single time. The sample's time point: newly diagnosed GD, antithyroid drugs for less than 3 months. RNA from PBMCs was the source of the TCR library. The sample was also reused in another study, on T cells in Graves' hyperthyroidism and ophthalmopathy.

Sequencing was performed on peripheral blood mononuclear cells (PBMCs), taken at new diagnosis, from a patient treated with antithyroid drugs. These receptors were taken from a woman aged 18 to 35 with Graves disease.

This clonotype was counted ten times or more. The rearrangement joins TRBV19 to TRBJ1-1; the match to TRBD1 covers 7 bases. This CDR3 is 15 amino acids long. V dropped 7 bases and J dropped 1; count of bases not matched to a gene: 9. Germline CDR1 LNHDA, CDR2 SQIVND (reference sequence). The CDR3 region is CASTLWTGTNTEAFF. CDR3 nucleotides: TGTGCCAGTACTCTGTGGACAGGAACGAACACTGAAGCTTTCTTT.

Ten or more counts support this clonotype. The rearrangement links TRBV20-1 to TRBJ2-1, with 8 bases lining up with TRBD1. CDR1 and CDR2 from the germline V gene are DFQATT and SNEGSKA (reference sequence). This CDR3 spans 13 amino acids. After removal of 6 bases from V and 4 bases from J, the junction contained 5 bases not matched to a gene. The CDR3 protein is CSAGTGNYNEQFF. As DNA, the CDR3 is TGCAGTGCCGGGACAGGAAATTACAATGAGCAGTTCTTC.

This chain uses TRBV12-3 or TRBV12-4 with TRBJ1-1, with a possible D match to TRBD1 (5 bases). V lost 3 bases and J lost 4, with 12 bases in between. CDR3 length equals 14 residues. For the CDR3, the DNA is TGTGCCAGCAGTTTGAGGGGTCTGATCACTGAAGCTTTCTTT. It specifies CASSLRGLITEAFF.

The rearrangement links TRBV4-3 to TRBJ1-2, with a possible D match to TRBD1 (5 bases). Germline V gene data show CDR1 as LGHNA and CDR2 as YSLEER. Trimming removed 0 bases at V and 9 bases at J, with 17 bases between. CDR3 length: 15 amino acids. CDR3 residues: CASSQDVGRGRRYTF. The CDR3 DNA sequence: TGCGCCAGCAGCCAAGATGTGGGGCGCGGACGCCGCTACACCTTC.

This chain uses TRBV20-1 with TRBJ1-5; D possibly corresponds to TRBD1 (6 bases). CDR3 length equals 13 residues. Germline CDR1 reads DFQATT; CDR2 reads SNEGSKA (reference sequence). V shed 4 bases and J shed 7 bases, with 14 bases lying between them. CDR3 region: CSAKWAGDQPQHF. The CDR3 nucleotides read TGCAGTGCTAAATGGGCAGGGGACCAGCCCCAGCATTTT.

This clonotype has a count of ten or more. The V call is TRBV20-1, the J call TRBJ2-4; maybe TRBD2 (6 bases). This CDR3 has 18 residues. Trimming pared 5 bases from V and 0 bases from J, leaving 23 bases between. The germline V gene encodes CDR1 DFQATT and CDR2 SNEGSKA (reference sequence). CDR3 DNA: TGCAGTGCTTATACCGGGAGACGGAAGAATCTAGCCAAAAACATTCAGTACTTC. Its protein is CSAYTGRRKNLAKNIQYF.

This clonotype came up many times. The V gene is TRBV7-8, the J gene TRBJ1-2; 8 nucleotides line up with TRBD1. The trim removed 2 bases at V and 3 bases at J, leaving 5 bases unmatched. Germline loops: CDR1 SGHVS, CDR2 FQNEAQ. This CDR3 is 15 amino acids long. CDR3 bases: TGTGCCAGCAGCTTAAGACCGGGACAGGACTATGGCTACACCTTC. It is translated as CASSLRPGQDYGYTF.

The CDR3 reads CASSSAHQGLAGATDTQYF. The CDR3 nucleotides are TGTGCCAGCAGTTCCGCCCACCAAGGTCTAGCGGGGGCCACAGATACGCAGTATTTT. The V call is TRBV12-3 or TRBV12-4, the J call TRBJ2-3, with 10 bases lining up with TRBD2. V was clipped by 4 bases and J by 2 bases; unmatched bases: 15. This CDR3 comprises 19 residues.

This clonotype was seen ten or more times. The rearrangement joins TRBV19 to TRBJ1-2; the D is unclear. The germline CDR1 and CDR2 sequences are LNHDA and SQIVND (reference sequence). The CDR3 sequence is 14 residues long. Trimming took off 0 bases at V and 4 bases at J, with 9 bases between the two ends. The CDR3: CASSIDAGVYGYTF. In DNA form, the CDR3 reads TGTGCCAGTAGTATAGATGCAGGAGTCTATGGCTACACCTTC.

The chain employs TRBV19 and TRBJ1-1; weak D call: TRBD1 (6 bases). This CDR3 has 14 residues. Germline CDR1 and CDR2: LNHDA and SQIVND (reference sequence). Trimming took 3 bases from V and 4 from J, leaving 12 bases between them. The CDR3: CASSITQGTTEAFF. DNA for the CDR3: TGTGCCAGTAGTATTACCCAGGGGACCACTGAAGCTTTCTTT.

This clonotype was detected ten times or more. V usage is TRBV27 and J usage is TRBJ2-7; TRBD2 agrees at 9 bases. The CDR3 length is 14 residues. Germline V CDR1 and CDR2: MNHEY, SMNVEV (reference sequence). V lost 8 bases, J lost 5 bases, and 10 bases stayed unmatched. This CDR3 is CASRPGTSYDEQYF. The CDR3 coding sequence is TGTGCCAGCCGACCCGGGACTAGCTACGACGAGCAGTACTTC.

Remarks on this clonotype: A read error may explain this, as a much larger clone is one base away. V usage is TRBV5-1 and J usage is TRBJ2-5; D is unclear. The end of the DNA fits TRBJ2-7 better, so the J call may be wrong. This CDR3 is 12 amino acids long. CDR1 is SGHRS and CDR2 is YFSETQ in the germline V gene. The chain's CDR3 is CASSLGWGEQYF. In DNA form, the CDR3 reads TGCGCCAGCAGCTTGGGATGGGGCGAGCAGTACTTC.

This clonotype occurred many times. V usage is TRBV6-1 and J usage is TRBJ2-3; the D gene is possibly TRBD1 (5 bases). Germline V gives CDR1 MNHNS, CDR2 SASEGT. The CDR3 loop spans 15 amino acids. Trimming took 11 bases from V and 0 from J, leaving 18 bases between them. CDR3 bases: TGTGCCTGTTCGGATGATGGGGCGAGCACAGATACGCAGTATTTT. Amino acids: CACSDDGASTDTQYF.

The chain links TRBV27 to TRBJ1-1, with 9 nucleotides matching TRBD1. Germline loops: CDR1 MNHEY, CDR2 SMNVEV (reference sequence). J lost 6 bases, V lost 2 bases, and 7 bases had no gene match. The CDR3 totals 15 residues. CDR3 sequence reads: CASSLTGTGWPEAFF. The CDR3 bases are TGTGCCAGCAGTTTAACCGGGACAGGGTGGCCTGAAGCTTTCTTT.

V is TRBV12-5 and J is TRBJ2-5; D possibly corresponds to TRBD1 (5 bases). The CDR3 is 15 residues long. Germline loops: CDR1 LGHNT, CDR2 FRNRAP. Trimming removed 3 bases from V and 5 bases from J, with 16 bases in between. The CDR3 region has the DNA TGTGCTAGTGGTTTACCCCCGCCAGGGCTGGAGACCCAGTACTTC. This codes for CASGLPPPGLETQYF.

The table lists this clonotype with many counts. The genes are TRBV20-1 and TRBJ2-5, with TRBD1 matching over 8 bases. The CDR3 has 16 amino acids. V lost 4 bases, J lost 3 bases, and 13 bases stayed unmatched. CDR1 and CDR2 from the germline V gene are DFQATT and SNEGSKA (reference sequence). The DNA for the CDR3 is TGCAGTGCTACCGACATCAGACAGGGGCAAAAAGAGACCCAGTACTTC. Its translation: CSATDIRQGQKETQYF.

This clonotype was seen more than once but under ten times. This chain connects TRBV12-3 or TRBV12-4 to TRBJ1-2; perhaps TRBD1 as D (6 bases). Trimming took off 5 bases at V and 9 bases at J, with 19 bases between the two ends. The CDR3 is made up of 14 amino acids. Written as DNA, the CDR3 is TGTGCCAGCAGTCTTCCCGGGACACCAATACGCTACACCTTC. Its protein is CASSLPGTPIRYTF.

This clonotype was recorded many times. The chain carries TRBV12-3 or TRBV12-4 and TRBJ1-1, with D possibly matching TRBD1 (5 bases). The CDR3 length is 14 residues. V lost 4 bases to trimming and J lost 3 bases, with 12 bases between them. In DNA, the CDR3 is TGTGCCAGCAGTTCGGAGGGGTTGTACACTGAAGCTTTCTTT. Translating it yields CASSSEGLYTEAFF.

This clonotype was picked up a small number of times. The genes are TRBV6-1 and TRBJ2-1, with 8 bases identical to TRBD2. The CDR3 consists of 15 residues. The J segment lost 2 bases and the V segment lost 6 bases, leaving 6 bases of the junction unmatched. Germline-derived CDR1 and CDR2 are MNHNS and SASEGT. CDR3 sequence: CASSPRGGAYNEQFF. In DNA form, the CDR3 reads TGTGCCAGCAGCCCCCGGGGGGGGGCCTACAATGAGCAGTTCTTC.

This clonotype was observed many times. V usage is TRBV12-3 or TRBV12-4 and J usage is TRBJ1-5; D possibly corresponds to TRBD1 (5 bases). V was clipped by 3 bases and J by 4 bases, with 7 bases between them. The CDR3 consists of 13 residues. The CDR3 DNA reads TGTGCCAGCAGTTTGGGGGAAAATCAGCCCCAGCATTTT. Translation gives CASSLGENQPQHF.

V gene TRBV28 combines with J gene TRBJ1-5; TRBD1 is a possible D gene (5 bases). This CDR3 has 14 residues. Trimming pared 5 bases from V and 3 bases from J, leaving 11 bases between. Germline V gives CDR1 MDHEN, CDR2 SYDVKM. The DNA for the CDR3 is TGTGCCAGCAGTCGCAGGGTAAACAATCAGCCCCAGCATTTT. This sequence encodes CASSRRVNNQPQHF.

Many counts were recorded for this clonotype. V gene TRBV20-1 combines with J gene TRBJ2-2, with D perhaps TRBD1 (6 bases). This CDR3 spans 17 amino acids. The germline V gene has CDR1 DFQATT and CDR2 SNEGSKA (reference sequence). Trimming left V 0 bases short and J 5 bases short, with 19 bases between. For the CDR3, the DNA is TGCAGTGCTAGAGATGGCAGGGGCTTAAGTGGTACCGGGGAGCTGTTTTTT. Translated, it gives CSARDGRGLSGTGELFF.

This clonotype was detected many times. The chain couples TRBV7-9 to TRBJ2-1, with 10 bases aligning to TRBD2. Germline V gene lookup returns CDR1 SEHNR and CDR2 FQNEAQ (reference sequence). This CDR3 region has 16 residues. V lost 6 bases to trimming and J lost 6 bases; unmatched junction nucleotides: 11. The CDR3 here is CASRLVGTSDSNEQFF. The CDR3 nucleotides read TGTGCCAGCAGACTAGTGGGGACTAGCGATTCCAATGAGCAGTTCTTC.

Ten or more counts support this clonotype. The V gene is TRBV3-1, the J gene TRBJ1-4; D is uncertain. The length of the CDR3 is 15 residues. V lost 5 bases and J lost 8, with 18 bases in between. The germline gives CDR1 LGHDT, CDR2 YNNKEL (reference sequence). The CDR3 nucleotides are TGTGCCAGCAGCTGGACGACCGGACGTGGCGAAAAACTGTTTTTT. It specifies CASSWTTGRGEKLFF. The whole variable domain, filled in from reference TRBV3-1 and TRBJ1-4, reads DTAVSQTPKYLVTQMGNDKSIKCEQNLGHDTMYWYKQDSKKFLKIMFSYNNKELIINETVPNRFSPKSPDKAHLNLHINSLELGDSAVYFCASSWTTGRGEKLFFGSGTQLSVL.

This clonotype was recorded at least ten times. The chain is built from TRBV28 and TRBJ2-5; 15 bases align to TRBD2. V gave up 6 bases and J gave up 3 bases; unmatched junction bases: 5. The germline V gene encodes CDR1 MDHEN and CDR2 SYDVKM. The CDR3 consists of 16 residues. Written as DNA, the CDR3 is TGTGCCAGCAGCACATGGACTAGCGGGAGGGAAGAGACCCAGTACTTC. It yields the protein CASSTWTSGREETQYF.

The sample holds many counts of this clonotype. V usage is TRBV5-1 and J usage is TRBJ2-1; tentatively, D is TRBD1 (5 bases). Per the germline V gene, CDR1 is SGHRS and CDR2 is YFSETQ. The V end was cut by 3 bases, the J end by 1 base, with 20 bases between. This CDR3 comprises 18 residues. The CDR3 coding sequence is TGCGCCAGCAGCTGGTTATCCACAGGAAAATCTTCCTACAATGAGCAGTTCTTC. Its translation is CASSWLSTGKSSYNEQFF.

This clonotype was seen a few times. The V call is TRBV5-6, the J call TRBJ2-1; 10 positions match TRBD2. With 2 bases clipped from V and 4 bases from J, the junction kept 6 bases outside the gene matches. The CDR3 has 16 residues. Looked up from germline, CDR1 is SGHDT and CDR2 is YYEEEE. The CDR3 sequence is CASSLVLAGLYNEQFF. The CDR3 region has the DNA TGTGCCAGCAGCTTAGTACTAGCGGGGCTGTACAATGAGCAGTTCTTC.

This clonotype was observed many times. This chain joins TRBV2 and TRBJ1-2, with a weak D call TRBD1 (5 bases). V lost 5 bases and J 3 bases, leaving 13 bases between the germline ends. The CDR3 is 14 residues long. CDR1 SNHLY and CDR2 FYNNEI come from the germline V gene. CDR3 amino acids: CASSPWSGDYGYTF. Written as DNA, the CDR3 is TGTGCCAGCAGTCCTTGGTCGGGGGACTATGGCTACACCTTC. The variable domain in full, completed from reference TRBV2 and TRBJ1-2, reads EPEVTQTPSHQVTQMGQEVILRCVPISNHLYFYWYRQILGQKVEFLVSFYNNEISEKSEIFDDQFSVERPDGSNFTLKIRSTKLEDSAMYFCASSPWSGDYGYTFGSGTRLTVV.

This clonotype was counted only a few times. J is TRBJ1-4 and V is TRBV5-1, with a weak D call TRBD1 (5 bases). The ends were cut back, 2 bases at V and 8 bases at J, with 13 bases in the middle. CDR1 and CDR2 (germline): SGHRS, YFSETQ. The CDR3 extends over 14 amino acids. This chain's CDR3 is CASSFRAGREKLFF. The CDR3 DNA reads as TGCGCCAGCAGCTTCCGGGCAGGGAGAGAAAAACTGTTTTTT.

This clonotype was seen at least ten times. This rearrangement joins TRBV20-1 to TRBJ2-1, with TRBD2 matching 10 bases. Looked up from germline, CDR1 is DFQATT and CDR2 is SNEGSKA (reference sequence). This CDR3 has 17 amino acids. Trimming took 3 bases from V and 1 from J; bases not matched to a gene: 9. DNA for the CDR3: TGCAGTGCTAGGTTTAAGAGCGGGAGGGTATCCTACAATGAGCAGTTCTTC. The encoded protein is CSARFKSGRVSYNEQFF.

This clonotype was detected many times. The V gene is TRBV6-1, the J gene TRBJ2-1; D call uncertain. The CDR3 has 13 residues. The germline CDR1 and CDR2 sequences are MNHNS and SASEGT. The V and J ends lost 5 bases and 3 bases respectively, with 8 bases between them. CDR3 amino acids: CASSPAVYNEQFF. CDR3 in DNA: TGTGCCAGCAGTCCCGCCGTCTACAATGAGCAGTTCTTC.